This T cell receptor beta chain was captured by sequencing in a study of OX40 agonist ivuxolimab in advanced cancers. Regarding the study in general: The costimulatory receptor OX40 (CD134) was targeted by ivuxolimab, a fully human IgG2 agonistic monoclonal antibody. Intravenous ivuxolimab was administered to patients every 2 weeks at six dose levels: 0.01, 0.1, 0.3, 1.5, 3 and 10 mg/kg. Among the 52 dose-escalation patients, about 19 had hepatocellular carcinoma, 15 or so melanoma, 9 renal cell carcinoma and 9 head and neck cancer. A male proportion of around 81% and a mean age of 60 years, ranging from roughly 20 to 80, were recorded for the dose-escalation cohort. Prior anti-PD-1, anti-PD-L1 or anti-CTLA-4 therapy was permitted, and about 40% of dose-escalation patients had received checkpoint inhibitors. Three dose-escalation patients achieved partial responses, one with hepatocellular carcinoma and two with cutaneous melanoma. Peripheral TCRbeta sequencing was intended to test whether TCR sequence diversity was altered and clonal T-cell expansion was caused by ivuxolimab. The paper reports the monotherapy dose-escalation portion (N of about 47 patients) of the phase I ivuxolimab trial. Overall results and qualifications from the work: Low levels of normalized T-cell clonal expansion were also seen in some patients who did not respond. The antigen specificity of the peripheral T cells that underwent clonal expansion was not determined. After ivuxolimab, more expanded clones were found on average in CD8+ T cells than in CD4+ T cells. At doses of 0.1 to 3.0 mg/kg, clonal expansion of both CD4+ and CD8+ blood T cells was observed from baseline to week 6. Partial responders in the 0.1-3.0 mg/kg groups had among the lowest normalized peripheral clonal expansion, especially among CD8+ T cells.

The trial excluded patients who had a history of autoimmune disease or who were on systemic immunosuppression. Peripheral blood for TCR sequencing was drawn from every dose cohort at baseline, at cycle 4 day 1 and at cycle 7 day 1. Samples were obtained from an open-label, multicenter, first-in-human phase I dose-escalation trial of ivuxolimab. Adults with locally advanced or metastatic melanoma, renal cell carcinoma, hepatocellular carcinoma or head and neck squamous cell carcinoma were enrolled in the trial. Before TCR sequencing, CD4+ and CD8+ T cells were separately sorted from peripheral blood. Genomic DNA was isolated from the sorted cells so that the TCRbeta CDR3 region could be sequenced. TCRbeta CDR3 regions were sequenced using the immunoSEQ Assay. What TCRdb holds here is the immuneACCESS table cut down to in-frame rearrangements. Part of the clones is not present; checked against another copy, under half of the missing clones reflect an unresolved V gene, and the others are unexplained. The sample profile shows about 53,000 clones; around 82% of them were found once. Clones ranked in the top ten supply roughly 4.5% of the sample.

This clone was counted once. It lacks a known antigen. Per-base quality was not reported, and no clone a single base away is much larger than it. This TCR came from an adult with an advanced solid tumor such as melanoma, head and neck, liver or kidney cancer. The sequencing here drew on CD4+ or CD8+ T cells sorted from blood, taken in a trial of the OX40 agonist ivuxolimab.

The CDR3 in this case is CATQGRGVGQETQYF. The nucleotide sequence reads TGTGCCACCCAGGGCCGCGGGGTAGGGCAAGAGACCCAGTACTTC. The receptor chain draws on TRBV19 and TRBJ2-5; TRBD2 could be the D gene, as 6 bases match. The cysteine opens and the phenylalanine closes a CDR3 of 15 amino acids. The read is trimmed to its CDR3 DNA, 45 bases read in frame from base 1. CDR1 and CDR2 (LNHDA, SQIVND) derive from the germline V gene (reference sequence). V drops 10 bases and J drops 2 bases, leaving 20 bases in between.